This TCR beta chain was captured in a study of cytotoxic CD8 clonotypes in ibrutinib-treated CLL. At the level of the study: Among responders, about 25 were partial and 2 complete; after median around 68 months, approximately 15 stayed remitted and some twelve progressed. Investigators collected response samples after a median approximately twelve months of treatment, range 6 to 36.

The intended depth for sequencing was 1 in 200,000 to 1 in 1 million T cells. Assay used: immunoSEQ multiplex PCR; TCRdb lists only in-frame clones, some missing. The sample holds approximately 70,000 clones, approximately 90% seen once. V gave up 5 bases and J gave up 5 bases, with 16 bases separating them. The CDR3 is made up of 15 amino acids. CDR1 and CDR2 from the germline V gene are MNHEY and SMNVEV (reference sequence). This clone was counted once. Material: PBMCs, obtained after 12 months of ibrutinib treatment. This chain links TRBV27 with TRBJ1-5, with D unresolved. This clonotype was sampled from a human donor with chronic lymphocytic leukemia. The CDR3 coding sequence is TGTGCCAGCAGTGTCAAGGAGGGTCTCGATCAGCCCCAGCATTTT. Its translation: CASSVKEGLDQPQHF.